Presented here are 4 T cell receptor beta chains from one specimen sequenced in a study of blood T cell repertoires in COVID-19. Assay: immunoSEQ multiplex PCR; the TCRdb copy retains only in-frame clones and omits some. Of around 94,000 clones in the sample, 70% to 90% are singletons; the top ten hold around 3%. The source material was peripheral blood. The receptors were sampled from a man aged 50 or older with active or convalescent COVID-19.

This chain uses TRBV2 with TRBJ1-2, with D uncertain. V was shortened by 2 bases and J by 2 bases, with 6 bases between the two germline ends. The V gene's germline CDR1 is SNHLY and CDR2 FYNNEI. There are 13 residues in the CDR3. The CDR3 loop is CASSEQSNYGYTF. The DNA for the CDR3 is TGTGCCAGCAGTGAACAAAGCAACTATGGCTACACCTTC.

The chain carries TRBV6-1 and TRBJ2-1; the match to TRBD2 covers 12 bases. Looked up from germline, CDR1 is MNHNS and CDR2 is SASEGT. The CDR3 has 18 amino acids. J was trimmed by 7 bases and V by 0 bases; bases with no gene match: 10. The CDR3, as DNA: TGTGCCAGCAGTGAAGCGTCGAGGCTAGCGGGGGGGCCTAATGAGCAGTTCTTC. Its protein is CASSEASRLAGGPNEQFF.

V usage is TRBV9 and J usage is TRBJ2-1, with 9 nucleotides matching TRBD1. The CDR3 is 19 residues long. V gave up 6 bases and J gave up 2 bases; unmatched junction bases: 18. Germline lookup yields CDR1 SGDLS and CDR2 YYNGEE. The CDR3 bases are TGTGCCAGCACCCAAGATTTATCGCCGGGACAGGGTCCCTACAATGAGCAGTTCTTC. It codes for CASTQDLSPGQGPYNEQFF.

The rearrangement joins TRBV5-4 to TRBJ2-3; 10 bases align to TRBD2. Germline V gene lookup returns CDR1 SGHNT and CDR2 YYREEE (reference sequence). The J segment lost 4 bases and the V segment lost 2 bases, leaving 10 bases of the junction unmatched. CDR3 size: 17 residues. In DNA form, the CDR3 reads TGTGCCAGCAGCTTCCCCCCCAGCGGGGGGGCCGCAGATACGCAGTATTTT. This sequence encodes CASSFPPSGGAADTQYF.